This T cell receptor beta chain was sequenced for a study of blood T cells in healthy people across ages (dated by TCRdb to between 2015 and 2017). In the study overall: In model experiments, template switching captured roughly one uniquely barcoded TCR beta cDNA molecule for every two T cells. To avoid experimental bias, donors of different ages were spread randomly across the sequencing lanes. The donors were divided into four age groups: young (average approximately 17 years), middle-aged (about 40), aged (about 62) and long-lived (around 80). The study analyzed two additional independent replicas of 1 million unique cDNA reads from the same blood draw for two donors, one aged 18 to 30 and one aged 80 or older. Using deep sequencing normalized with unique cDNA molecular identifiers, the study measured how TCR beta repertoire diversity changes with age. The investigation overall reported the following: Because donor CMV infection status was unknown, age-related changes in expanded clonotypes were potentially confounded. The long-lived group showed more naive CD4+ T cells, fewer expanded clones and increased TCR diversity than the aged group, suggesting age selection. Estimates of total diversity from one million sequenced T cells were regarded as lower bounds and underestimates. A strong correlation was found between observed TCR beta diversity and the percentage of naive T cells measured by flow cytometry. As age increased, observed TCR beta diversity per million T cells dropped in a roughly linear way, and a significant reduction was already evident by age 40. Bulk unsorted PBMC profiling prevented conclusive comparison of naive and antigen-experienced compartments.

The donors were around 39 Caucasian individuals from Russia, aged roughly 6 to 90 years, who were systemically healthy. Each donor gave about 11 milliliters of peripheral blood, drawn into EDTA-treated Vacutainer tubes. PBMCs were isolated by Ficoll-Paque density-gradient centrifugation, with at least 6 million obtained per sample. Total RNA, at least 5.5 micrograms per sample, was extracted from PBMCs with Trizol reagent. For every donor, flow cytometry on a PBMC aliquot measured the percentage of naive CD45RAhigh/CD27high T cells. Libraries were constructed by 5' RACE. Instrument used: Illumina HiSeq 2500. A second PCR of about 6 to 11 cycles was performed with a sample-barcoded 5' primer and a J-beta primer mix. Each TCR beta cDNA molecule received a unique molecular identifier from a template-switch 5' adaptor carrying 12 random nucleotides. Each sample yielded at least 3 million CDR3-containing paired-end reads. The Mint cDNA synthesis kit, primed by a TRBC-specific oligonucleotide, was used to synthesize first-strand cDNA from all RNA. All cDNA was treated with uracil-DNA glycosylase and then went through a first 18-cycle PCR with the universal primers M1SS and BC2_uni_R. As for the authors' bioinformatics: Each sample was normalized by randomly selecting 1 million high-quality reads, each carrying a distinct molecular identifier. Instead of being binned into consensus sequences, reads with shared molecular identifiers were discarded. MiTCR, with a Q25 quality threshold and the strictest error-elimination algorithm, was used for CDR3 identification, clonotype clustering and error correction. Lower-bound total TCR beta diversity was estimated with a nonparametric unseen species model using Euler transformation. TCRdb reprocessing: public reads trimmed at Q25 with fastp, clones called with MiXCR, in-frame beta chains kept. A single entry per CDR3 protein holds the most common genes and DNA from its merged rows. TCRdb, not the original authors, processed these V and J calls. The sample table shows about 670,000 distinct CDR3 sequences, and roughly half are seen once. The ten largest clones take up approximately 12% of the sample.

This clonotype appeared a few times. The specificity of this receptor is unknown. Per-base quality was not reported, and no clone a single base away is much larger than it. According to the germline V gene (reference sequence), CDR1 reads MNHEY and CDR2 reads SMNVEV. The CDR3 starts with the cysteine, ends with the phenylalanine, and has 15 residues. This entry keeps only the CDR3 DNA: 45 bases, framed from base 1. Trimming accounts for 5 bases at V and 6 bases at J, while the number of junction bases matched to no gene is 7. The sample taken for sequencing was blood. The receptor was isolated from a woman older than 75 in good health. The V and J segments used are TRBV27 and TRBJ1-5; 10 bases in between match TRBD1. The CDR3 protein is CASSTRTGGPQPQHF. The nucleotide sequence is TGTGCCAGCAGTACCCGGACAGGGGGACCTCAGCCCCAGCATTTT.